This entry is about one T cell receptor beta chain. To make TCR beta libraries, researchers used iRepertoire HTBI primers and Arm-PCR of CDR3 regions. Via MiXCR, TCRdb re-called the multiplex PCR reads, giving one row per CDR3 protein. The sample carries about 440,000 distinct CDR3 sequences, 14% to 15% recorded once. Time point meaning: newly diagnosed GD, antithyroid drugs for less than 3 months. RNA isolated from PBMCs was used to make the TCR library. Between the trimmed V and J ends, which lost 8 bases and 4 bases, there was a span of 14 bases. The germline V gene has CDR1 MNHEY and CDR2 SMNVEV (reference sequence). CDR3 length equals 13 residues. The sample comes from a study of regulatory T cells in long-lasting Graves disease. In addition, the sample was reused for a study of T cells in Graves' hyperthyroidism and ophthalmopathy.

The sample here was peripheral blood mononuclear cells (PBMCs), taken at new diagnosis, from a patient treated with antithyroid drugs. The rearrangement links TRBV27 to TRBJ1-1, with D maybe TRBD1 (5 bases). This clonotype originated in a woman in her 30s with Graves disease. CDR3: CASGWGGGTEAFF. The CDR3, as DNA: TGTGCCAGCGGTTGGGGGGGTGGCACTGAAGCTTTCTTT.